This T cell receptor beta chain was sequenced in a study of blood T cell repertoires in COVID-19. Study-level information: Samples of COVID-19 (acute and convalescent) were obtained from the United States, Italy and Spain.

V gave up 2 bases and J gave up 7 bases, with 16 bases separating them. Germline V gene lookup returns CDR1 SGHRS and CDR2 YFSETQ. This CDR3 has 15 residues. The assay was immunoSEQ multiplex PCR, and TCRdb's table has in-frame clones only and misses some. The sample comprises roughly 270,000 clones, around 83% of which are singletons, and 5% rests with the top ten. Participants were aged roughly 18 to 90 years, lived in around 25 US areas, and enrolled virtually. The sequencing input was PBMCs or T cells enriched from blood (not recorded which). This chain links TRBV5-1 with TRBJ1-5; no reliable D call. The receptor's source is a man between 40 and 49 years old who had been exposed to COVID-19. In DNA, the CDR3 is TGCGCCAGCAGCTTAGGTGGCGGTGAGAACCAGCCCCAGCATTTT. Translation: CASSLGGGENQPQHF.